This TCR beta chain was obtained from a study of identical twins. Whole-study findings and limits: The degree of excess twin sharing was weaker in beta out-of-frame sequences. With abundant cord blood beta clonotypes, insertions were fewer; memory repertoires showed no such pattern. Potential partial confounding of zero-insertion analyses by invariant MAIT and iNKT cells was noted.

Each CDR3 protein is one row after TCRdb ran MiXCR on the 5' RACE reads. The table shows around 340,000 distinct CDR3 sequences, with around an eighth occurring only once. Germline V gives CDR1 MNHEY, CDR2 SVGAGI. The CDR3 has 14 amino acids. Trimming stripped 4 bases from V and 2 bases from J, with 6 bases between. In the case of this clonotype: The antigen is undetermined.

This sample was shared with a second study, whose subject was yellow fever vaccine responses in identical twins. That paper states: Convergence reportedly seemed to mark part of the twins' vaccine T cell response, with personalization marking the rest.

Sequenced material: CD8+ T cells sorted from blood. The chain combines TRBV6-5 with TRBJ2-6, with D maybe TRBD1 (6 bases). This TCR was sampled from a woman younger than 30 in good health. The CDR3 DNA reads TGTGCCAGCAGTTCAGGGGCTGGGGCCAACGTCCTGACTTTC. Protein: CASSSGAGANVLTF.